This T cell receptor (beta chain) was found in a study of cytomegalovirus exposure and HLA in healthy donors. Vbeta (60) and Jbeta (13) primers were used in the PCR. Profiled with immunoSEQ multiplex PCR; TCRdb holds only in-frame clones, not every one. The table has approximately 170,000 clones, 70% to 80% seen once. With 1 base removed from V and 1 base from J, the gap between germline ends came to 16 bases. The CDR3 contains 16 residues. Germline-derived CDR1 and CDR2 are GTSNPN and SVGIG (reference sequence). Sequences were obtained from PBMCs. The source of this sequence is a man in his late teens or twenties in good health and CMV-seropositive. The chain is built from TRBV30 and TRBJ1-1; D might be TRBD1 (6 bases). CDR3 protein: CAWSDLLQGPNTEAFF. DNA for the CDR3: TGTGCCTGGAGTGACCTCCTACAGGGACCGAACACTGAAGCTTTCTTT. The full variable domain, with the rest looked up from reference TRBV30 and TRBJ1-1, is SQTIHQWPATLVQPVGSPLSLECTVEGTSNPNLYWYRQAAGRGLQLLFYSVGIGQISSEVPQNLSASRPQDRQFILSSKKLLLSDSGFYLCAWSDLLQGPNTEAFFGQGTRLTVV.